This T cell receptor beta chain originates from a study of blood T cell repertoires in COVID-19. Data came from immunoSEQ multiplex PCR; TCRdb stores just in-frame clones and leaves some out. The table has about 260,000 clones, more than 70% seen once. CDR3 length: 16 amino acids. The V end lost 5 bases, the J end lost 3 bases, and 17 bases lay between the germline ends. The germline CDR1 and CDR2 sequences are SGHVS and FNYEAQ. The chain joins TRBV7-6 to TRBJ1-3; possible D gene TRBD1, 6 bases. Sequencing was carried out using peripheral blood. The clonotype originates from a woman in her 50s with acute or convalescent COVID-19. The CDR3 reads CASSRNREAGGNTIYF. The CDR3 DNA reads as TGTGCCAGCAGCCGCAACAGGGAAGCAGGTGGAAACACCATATATTTT.